This entry features one TCR beta chain sequence. V lost 2 bases and J lost 8, with 13 bases in between. Germline V gene sequence: CDR1 SNHLY, CDR2 FYNNEI. The CDR3 is made up of 14 amino acids. The repertoire was sequenced with immunoSEQ multiplex PCR; TCRdb's copy has only in-frame clones and lacks some. The data show roughly 220,000 clones, with around three quarters seen just once and around 5.4% held by the top ten. This sample was taken from a study of blood T cell repertoires in COVID-19. On the study more broadly: Researchers got acute and convalescent COVID-19 samples from the United States, Italy and Spain. T cells, B-cell-depleted T cells, or PBMCs supplied cDNA or gDNA.

The clonotype was recovered from a woman in her 70s with acute or convalescent COVID-19. The material sequenced was peripheral blood. This rearrangement joins TRBV2 to TRBJ2-1, with D uncertain. CDR3: CASSELDSEDEQFF. The CDR3 DNA is TGTGCCAGCAGTGAACTAGATTCCGAAGATGAGCAGTTCTTC. Full variable domain (outside the CDR3, taken from reference TRBV2 and TRBJ2-1): EPEVTQTPSHQVTQMGQEVILRCVPISNHLYFYWYRQILGQKVEFLVSFYNNEISEKSEIFDDQFSVERPDGSNFTLKIRSTKLEDSAMYFCASSELDSEDEQFFGPGTRLTVL.